This TCR beta chain appears in the sequencing data of a study of human T cells and chemical hapten exposure. A note on this clonotype: Its antigen remains unidentified.

The study's library attached unique molecular identifiers to single cDNA molecules. Using its own MiXCR run on the RACE reads, TCRdb lists one record per CDR3 protein. The sample lists roughly 38,000 distinct CDR3 sequences; 9.5% to 15% were seen once. V lost 6 bases to trimming and J lost 3 bases, with 4 bases between them. CDR1 is SQVTM, CDR2 ANQGSEA, per germline. This CDR3 is 10 amino acids long. General study results and limits: Among TCRs, those above 1 in 1000 frequency were unaffected by DPC sensitization. Expanded TCRs produced significantly more large CDR3 similarity clusters than controls did.

Time point here: pre-sensitization, week 0. Treatment described: therapeutic diphenylcyclopropenone sensitization with weekly scalp DPC. Drawing of blood took place ahead of applying each patch test. This sequence was found in a woman under 40 with alopecia areata. Some clones in this sample may be carry-over from other donors' samples. This chain connects TRBV29-1 to TRBJ2-3; D not resolved. The sequencing used whole blood, collected in connection with sensitization to the hapten diphenylcyclopropenone (DPC). CDR3 nucleotide sequence: TGCAGCGTCGTGACAGATACGCAGTATTTT. This encodes CSVVTDTQYF.